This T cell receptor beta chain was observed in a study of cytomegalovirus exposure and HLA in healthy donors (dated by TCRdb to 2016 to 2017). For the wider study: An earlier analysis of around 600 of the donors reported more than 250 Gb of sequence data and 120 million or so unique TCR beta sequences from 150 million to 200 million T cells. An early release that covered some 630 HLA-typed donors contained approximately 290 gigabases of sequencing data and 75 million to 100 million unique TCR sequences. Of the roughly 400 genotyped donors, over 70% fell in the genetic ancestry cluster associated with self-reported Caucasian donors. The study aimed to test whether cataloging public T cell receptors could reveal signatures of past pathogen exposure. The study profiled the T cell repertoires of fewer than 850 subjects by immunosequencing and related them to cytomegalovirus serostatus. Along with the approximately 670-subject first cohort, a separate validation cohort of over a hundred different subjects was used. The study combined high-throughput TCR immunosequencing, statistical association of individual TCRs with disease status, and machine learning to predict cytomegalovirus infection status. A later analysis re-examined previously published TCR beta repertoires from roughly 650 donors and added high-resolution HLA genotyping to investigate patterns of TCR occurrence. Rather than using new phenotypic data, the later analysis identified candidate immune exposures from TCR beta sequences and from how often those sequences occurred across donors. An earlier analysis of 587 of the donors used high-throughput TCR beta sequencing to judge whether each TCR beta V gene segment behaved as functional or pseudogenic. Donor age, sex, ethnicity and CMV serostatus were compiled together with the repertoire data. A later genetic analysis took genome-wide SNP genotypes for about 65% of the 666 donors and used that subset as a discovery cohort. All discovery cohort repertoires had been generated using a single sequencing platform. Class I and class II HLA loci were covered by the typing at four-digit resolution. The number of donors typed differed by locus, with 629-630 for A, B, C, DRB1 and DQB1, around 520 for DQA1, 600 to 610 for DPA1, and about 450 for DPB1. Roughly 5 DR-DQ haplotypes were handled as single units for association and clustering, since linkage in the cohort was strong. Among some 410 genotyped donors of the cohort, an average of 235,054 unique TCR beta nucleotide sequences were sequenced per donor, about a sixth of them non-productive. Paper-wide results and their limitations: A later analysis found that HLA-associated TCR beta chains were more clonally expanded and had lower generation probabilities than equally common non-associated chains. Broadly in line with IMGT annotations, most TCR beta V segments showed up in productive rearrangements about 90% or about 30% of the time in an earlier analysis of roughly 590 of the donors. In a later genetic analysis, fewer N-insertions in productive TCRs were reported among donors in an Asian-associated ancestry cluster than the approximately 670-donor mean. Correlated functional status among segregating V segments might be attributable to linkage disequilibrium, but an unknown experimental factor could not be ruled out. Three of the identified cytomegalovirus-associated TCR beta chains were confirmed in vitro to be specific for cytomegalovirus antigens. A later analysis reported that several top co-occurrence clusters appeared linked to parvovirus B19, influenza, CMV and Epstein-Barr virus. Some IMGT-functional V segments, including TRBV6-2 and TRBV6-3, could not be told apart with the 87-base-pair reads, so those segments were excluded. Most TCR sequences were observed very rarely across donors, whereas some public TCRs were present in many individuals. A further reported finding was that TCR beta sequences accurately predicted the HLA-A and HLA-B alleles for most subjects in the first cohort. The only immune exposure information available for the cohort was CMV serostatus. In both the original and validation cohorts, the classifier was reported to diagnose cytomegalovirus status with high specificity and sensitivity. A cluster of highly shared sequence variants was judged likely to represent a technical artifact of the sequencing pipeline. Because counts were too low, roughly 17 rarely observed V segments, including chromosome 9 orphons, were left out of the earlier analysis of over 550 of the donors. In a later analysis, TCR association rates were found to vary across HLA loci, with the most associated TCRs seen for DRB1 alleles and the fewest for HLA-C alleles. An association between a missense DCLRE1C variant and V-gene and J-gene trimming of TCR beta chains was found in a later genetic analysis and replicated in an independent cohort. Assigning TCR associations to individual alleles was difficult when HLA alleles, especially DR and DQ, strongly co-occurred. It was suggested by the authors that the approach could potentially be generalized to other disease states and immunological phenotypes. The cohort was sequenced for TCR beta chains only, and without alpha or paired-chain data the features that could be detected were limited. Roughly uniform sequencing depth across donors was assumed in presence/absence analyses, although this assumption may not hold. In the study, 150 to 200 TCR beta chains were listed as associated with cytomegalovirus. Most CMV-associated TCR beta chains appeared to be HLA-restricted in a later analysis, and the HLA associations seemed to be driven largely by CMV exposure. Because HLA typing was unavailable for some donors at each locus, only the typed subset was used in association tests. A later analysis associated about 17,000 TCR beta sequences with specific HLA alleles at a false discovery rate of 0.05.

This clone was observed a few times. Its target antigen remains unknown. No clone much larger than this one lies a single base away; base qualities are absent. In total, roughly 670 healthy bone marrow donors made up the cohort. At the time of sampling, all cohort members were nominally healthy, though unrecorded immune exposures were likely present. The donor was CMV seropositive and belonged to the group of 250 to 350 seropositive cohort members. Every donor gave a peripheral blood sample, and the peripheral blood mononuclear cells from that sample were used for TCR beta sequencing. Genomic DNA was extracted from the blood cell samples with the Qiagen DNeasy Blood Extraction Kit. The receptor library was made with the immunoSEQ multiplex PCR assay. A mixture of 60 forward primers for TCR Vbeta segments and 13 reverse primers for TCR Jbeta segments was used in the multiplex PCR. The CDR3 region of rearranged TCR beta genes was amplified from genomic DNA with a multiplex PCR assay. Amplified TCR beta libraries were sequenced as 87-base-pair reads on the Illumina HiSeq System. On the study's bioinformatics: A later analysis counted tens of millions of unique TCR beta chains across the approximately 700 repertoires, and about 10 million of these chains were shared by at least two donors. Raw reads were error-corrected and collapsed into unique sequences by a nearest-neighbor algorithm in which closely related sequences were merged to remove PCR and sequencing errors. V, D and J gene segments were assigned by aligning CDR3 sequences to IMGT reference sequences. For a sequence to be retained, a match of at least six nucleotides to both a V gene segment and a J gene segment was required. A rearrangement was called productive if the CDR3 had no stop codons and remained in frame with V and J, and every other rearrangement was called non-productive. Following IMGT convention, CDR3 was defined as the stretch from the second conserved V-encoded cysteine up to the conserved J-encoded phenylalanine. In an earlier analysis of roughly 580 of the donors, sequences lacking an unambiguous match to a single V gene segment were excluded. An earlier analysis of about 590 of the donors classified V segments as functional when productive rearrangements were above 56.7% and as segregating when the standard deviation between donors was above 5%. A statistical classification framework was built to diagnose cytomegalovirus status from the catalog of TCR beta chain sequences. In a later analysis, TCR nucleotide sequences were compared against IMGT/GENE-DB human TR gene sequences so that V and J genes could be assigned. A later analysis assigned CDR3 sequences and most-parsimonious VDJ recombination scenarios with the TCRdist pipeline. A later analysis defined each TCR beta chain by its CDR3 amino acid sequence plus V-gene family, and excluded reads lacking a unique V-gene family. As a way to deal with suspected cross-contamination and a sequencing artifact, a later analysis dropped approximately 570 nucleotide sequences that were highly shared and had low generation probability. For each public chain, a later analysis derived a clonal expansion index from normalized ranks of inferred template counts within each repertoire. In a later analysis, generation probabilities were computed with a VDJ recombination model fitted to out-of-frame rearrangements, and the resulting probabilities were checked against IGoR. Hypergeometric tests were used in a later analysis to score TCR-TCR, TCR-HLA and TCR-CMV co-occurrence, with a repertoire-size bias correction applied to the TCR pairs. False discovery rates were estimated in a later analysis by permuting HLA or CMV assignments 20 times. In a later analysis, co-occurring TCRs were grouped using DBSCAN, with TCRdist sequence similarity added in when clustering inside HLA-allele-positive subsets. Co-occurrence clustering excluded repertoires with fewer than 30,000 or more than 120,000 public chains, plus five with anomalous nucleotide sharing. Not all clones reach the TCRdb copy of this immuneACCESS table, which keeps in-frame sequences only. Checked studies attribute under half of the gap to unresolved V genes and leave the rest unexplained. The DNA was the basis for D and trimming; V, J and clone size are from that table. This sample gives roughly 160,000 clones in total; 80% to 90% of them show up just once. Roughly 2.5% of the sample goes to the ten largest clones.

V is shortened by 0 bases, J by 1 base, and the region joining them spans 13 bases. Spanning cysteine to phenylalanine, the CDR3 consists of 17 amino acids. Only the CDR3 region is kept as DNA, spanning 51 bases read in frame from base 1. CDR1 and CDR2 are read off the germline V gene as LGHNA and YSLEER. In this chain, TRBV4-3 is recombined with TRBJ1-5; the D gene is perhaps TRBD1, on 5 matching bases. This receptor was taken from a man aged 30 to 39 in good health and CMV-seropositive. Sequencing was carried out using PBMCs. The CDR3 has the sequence CASSQESGPVSNQPQHF. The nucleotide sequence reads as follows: TGCGCCAGCAGCCAAGAATCAGGGCCTGTGAGCAATCAGCCCCAGCATTTT.